The 9 T cell receptor beta chains reported below all come from one sample, sequenced in a study of T cell changes during pregnancy in multiple sclerosis. Measured with immunoSEQ multiplex PCR; TCRdb has only the in-frame clones, and not every one. The repertoire has 10,000 or so clones, more than 80% of them found once; the top ten carry around a sixth. Sample: CD8+ T cells from peripheral blood mononuclear cells, taken in the third trimester of pregnancy. These TCRs come from a female donor in good health, enrolled as a control in a pregnancy study.

This clone is termed medium-sized. The V and J genes are TRBV30 and TRBJ2-7; 12 nucleotides align to TRBD2. Germline loops: CDR1 GTSNPN, CDR2 SVGIG (reference sequence). The trim removed 3 bases at V and 7 bases at J, leaving 10 bases unmatched. The CDR3 loop spans 15 amino acids. The CDR3 nucleotides read TGTGCCTGGAGGAGACTAGCGGGAGATGTGGAAGAGCAGTACTTC. It specifies CAWRRLAGDVEEQYF.

This clone is medium-sized in the sample. V gene TRBV9 combines with J gene TRBJ2-1, with 9 bases aligning to TRBD2. Per germline, CDR1 SGDLS and CDR2 YYNGEE. Trimming cost V 1 base and J 9 bases; bases outside gene matches: 5. The CDR3 loop spans 14 amino acids. The CDR3 reads CASSVNSAGGEQFF. CDR3 nucleotide sequence: TGTGCCAGCAGCGTAAATTCAGCGGGAGGTGAGCAGTTCTTC.

This sequence joins TRBV6-6 and TRBJ1-1; D is unclear. Germline V gene data show CDR1 as MNHNY and CDR2 as SVGAGI (reference sequence). Trimming pared 0 bases from V and 3 bases from J, leaving 5 bases between. This CDR3 spans 13 amino acids. CDR3: CASSYSADTEAFF. As DNA, the CDR3 is TGTGCCAGCAGTTACTCGGCGGACACTGAAGCTTTCTTT.

The genes are TRBV12-5 and TRBJ2-1; 12 bases match TRBD2. The CDR3 is 17 residues long. J gave up 9 bases and V 6 bases, and 15 bases lay outside the gene matches. Germline lookup yields CDR1 LGHNT and CDR2 FRNRAP. CDR3 coding DNA: TGTGCTAGTGGCCAGATAGGGACTAGCGGGTGGCTTGCTGAGCAGTTCTTC. Translated: CASGQIGTSGWLAEQFF.

The chain carries TRBV6-1 and TRBJ2-2, with D perhaps matching TRBD1 (6 bases). Trimming took off 10 bases at V and 6 bases at J, with 21 bases between the two ends. This CDR3 has 15 residues. Germline V gives CDR1 MNHNS, CDR2 SASEGT. CDR3 sequence (DNA): TGTGCCATCTCTTTTGGTGGGGGCGAGGCCGGGGAGCTGTTTTTT. Protein product: CAISFGGGEAGELFF.

This clone turned up a few times. J is TRBJ1-1 and V is TRBV6-1; no firm D call. The germline V gene encodes CDR1 MNHNS and CDR2 SASEGT. V lost 1 base and J lost 7, with 13 bases in between. This CDR3 has 14 amino acids. The CDR3 region has the DNA TGTGCCAGCAGTGAAGGGGCGGGATACAGTGAAGCTTTCTTT. This translates into CASSEGAGYSEAFF.

The chain carries TRBV13 and TRBJ1-1; D not certain. CDR1 and CDR2 from the germline V gene are PRHDT and FYEKMQ (reference sequence). V lost 5 bases to trimming and J lost 5 bases, with 15 bases between them. This CDR3 region has 14 residues. CDR3 loop: CASSTRRRQTEAFF. CDR3 in DNA: TGTGCCAGCAGCACCCGACGGCGGCAGACTGAAGCTTTCTTT.

The chain combines TRBV5-6 with TRBJ2-3; TRBD2 matches 9 bases. Germline CDR1 and CDR2: SGHDT and YYEEEE. This CDR3 is 16 amino acids long. The V and J ends lost 5 bases and 2 bases, in that order; junction bases with no gene match: 9. The CDR3 sequence: CASSHGLAISTDTQYF. The CDR3 DNA sequence: TGTGCCAGCAGTCACGGACTAGCGATCTCCACAGATACGCAGTATTTT.

This clone has a single count. This sequence joins TRBV7-9 and TRBJ2-7; 10 bases line up with TRBD2. V dropped 4 bases and J dropped 2; count of bases not matched to a gene: 5. CDR1 is SEHNR and CDR2 is FQNEAQ in the germline V gene (reference sequence). The CDR3 is 15 residues long. The CDR3 DNA reads TGTGCCAGCAGCTCCACCCTAGCGGGGGCCTACGAGCAGTACTTC. As protein: CASSSTLAGAYEQYF.